This T cell receptor (beta chain) was recovered during a study of CD8 T cells in ankylosing spondylitis. This clonotype was recorded at least ten times. J lost 4 bases, V lost 6 bases, and 9 bases had no gene match. This CDR3 comprises 14 residues. Per the germline V gene, CDR1 is DFQATT and CDR2 is SNEGSKA (reference sequence). TCRdb redid the calling of the 5' RACE reads with MiXCR, one entry per CDR3 protein. Here the sample spans some 250,000 distinct CDR3 sequences, 20% to 30% being singletons. The sequenced material came from blood, either unsorted or a sorted T cell fraction (not recorded which). The gene calls are TRBV20-1 and TRBJ2-1; 7 bases are shared with TRBD1. The receptor was derived from a male donor with ankylosing spondylitis or in good health (not recorded which). The CDR3 nucleotides read TGCAGTGCCGAGGGACAGCTTGGGTACAATGAGCAGTTCTTC. Translated: CSAEGQLGYNEQFF.